What follows are 23 T cell receptor beta chains derived from one specimen sequenced in a study of cytomegalovirus exposure and HLA in healthy donors (dated by TCRdb to between 2016 and 2019). To prepare the library, the immunoSEQ multiplex PCR assay was applied. The multiplex PCR relied on a mix of 60 forward primers for TCR Vbeta segments and 13 reverse primers for TCR Jbeta segments. The source is immuneACCESS, and TCRdb retained only in-frame sequences with V and J called. Part of the clones is not carried over; for the studies checked, unresolved V genes explain less than half of this, and the remainder is unexplained. This sample holds 95,000 to 100,000 clones; around 77% were observed only once. Of the sample, roughly 3.2% falls within the top ten clones. Specimen: PBMCs. These receptors came from a man aged 35 to 55 in good health and CMV-seronegative.

In this sample, this clone turned up a few times. Here the CDR3 DNA reads TGCGCCAGCAGCTTGGAAGCGAGGGGGACGCAGTATTTT. Residues: CASSLEARGTQYF. This rearrangement joins TRBV5-1 to TRBJ2-3; perhaps TRBD1 as D (6 bases). The germline CDR1 and CDR2 sequences are SGHRS and YFSETQ. V was trimmed by 0 bases and J by 9 bases, leaving 11 bases between them. There are 13 residues in the CDR3.

This clone occurred a few times. V gene TRBV13 combines with J gene TRBJ2-7; TRBD1 agrees at 7 bases. V shed 7 bases and J 0 bases; nucleotides not matched to a gene: 6. Germline CDR1 reads PRHDT; CDR2 reads FYEKMQ (reference sequence). The CDR3 is 14 amino acids. Written as DNA, the CDR3 is TGTGCCAGCACCTTCTGGACAGGCTCCTACGAGCAGTACTTC. The encoded protein is CASTFWTGSYEQYF.

This CDR3 is CASSSLTSGRNEQFF. For the CDR3, the DNA is TGTGCCAGTAGTTCCCTGACTAGCGGGAGAAATGAGCAGTTCTTC. The chain employs TRBV19 and TRBJ2-1; 12 positions match TRBD2. CDR3 length: 15 amino acids. J gave up 7 bases and V 5 bases, and 6 bases lay outside the gene matches. Germline loops: CDR1 LNHDA, CDR2 SQIVND (reference sequence). Combining the CDR3 with reference TRBV19 and TRBJ2-1 gives the whole variable domain DGGITQSPKYLFRKEGQNVTLSCEQNLNHDAMYWYRQDPGQGLRLIYYSQIVNDFQKGDIAEGYSVSREKKESFPLTVTSAQKNPTAFYLCASSSLTSGRNEQFFGPGTRLTVL.

This chain links TRBV28 with TRBJ1-2; unclear D gene. V dropped 1 base and J dropped 8 bases, with 14 bases sitting between them. The CDR3 is made up of 14 amino acids. Germline loops: CDR1 MDHEN, CDR2 SYDVKM. CDR3: CASSLSVPGGGYTF. CDR3 nucleotide sequence: TGTGCCAGCAGTTTATCGGTCCCCGGCGGAGGCTACACCTTC.

This chain joins TRBV27 and TRBJ2-7; 11 nucleotides match TRBD1. Germline V gene lookup returns CDR1 MNHEY and CDR2 SMNVEV (reference sequence). The CDR3 extends over 15 amino acids. J was trimmed by 11 bases and V by 5 bases; bases with no gene match: 14. The CDR3 DNA reads as TGTGCCAGCAGTCAACGGGACAGGGGGGGATCTCCCAAGTACTTC. It translates to CASSQRDRGGSPKYF.

The chain has TRBV11-2 and TRBJ2-1, with D tentatively TRBD1 (5 bases). In germline, CDR1 is SGHAT, CDR2 FQNNGV. Trimming pared 5 bases from V and 12 bases from J, leaving 26 bases between. The CDR3 totals 16 residues. This CDR3 reads CASSPAGQGRVRGQFF. The CDR3 DNA follows: TGTGCCAGCAGCCCCGCCGGGCAGGGTCGGGTTAGGGGGCAGTTCTTC.

The chain joins TRBV6-4 to TRBJ1-4, with D possibly matching TRBD1 (6 bases). Trimming cost V 7 bases and J 0 bases, with 18 bases left between them. Germline assignment: CDR1 MRHNA and CDR2 SNTAGT. The CDR3 is 17 amino acids. The CDR3 DNA reads as TGTGCCAGCACTTGGACAGAGAGCAATGCAACTAATGAAAAACTGTTTTTT. Encoded protein: CASTWTESNATNEKLFF.

The V and J genes are TRBV11-2 and TRBJ1-1; D remains unclear. Per the germline V gene, CDR1 is SGHAT and CDR2 is FQNNGV. This CDR3 spans 14 amino acids. V lost 5 bases, J lost 4 bases, and 14 bases lay in between. This chain's CDR3 is CASSVREGFTEAFF. As DNA, the CDR3 is TGTGCCAGCAGCGTCCGTGAGGGTTTCACTGAAGCTTTCTTT. The full variable domain, in which reference TRBV11-2 and TRBJ1-1 provide the parts outside the CDR3, is EAGVAQSPRYKIIEKRQSVAFWCNPISGHATLYWYQQILGQGPKLLIQFQNNGVVDDSQLPKDRFSAERLKGVDSTLKIQPAKLEDSAVYLCASSVREGFTEAFFGQGTRLTVV.

The CDR3 region has the DNA TGTGCCAGCAGACCGGGACTAGCGGACCAAGAGACCCAGTACTTC. Protein: CASRPGLADQETQYF. The chain joins TRBV6-5 to TRBJ2-5; 11 nucleotides align to TRBD2. This CDR3 has 15 amino acids. Trimming at V came to 6 bases and at J to 0 bases, leaving 3 bases not matched to a gene. CDR1 is MNHEY and CDR2 is SVGAGI in the germline V gene.

V usage is TRBV5-6 and J usage is TRBJ1-2, with D perhaps TRBD1 (6 bases). The CDR3 length is 15 residues. CDR1 and CDR2 (germline): SGHDT, YYEEEE. V lost 4 bases and J lost 6, with 19 bases in between. CDR3 in amino acids: CASSRYRDIQHGYTF. Written as DNA, the CDR3 is TGTGCCAGCAGCCGGTACCGGGACATTCAACATGGCTACACCTTC.

This clone has only a few counts. This chain connects TRBV6-5 to TRBJ2-7; perhaps TRBD1 as D (5 bases). The CDR3 runs 11 residues. Trimming stripped 2 bases from V and 9 bases from J, with 8 bases between. CDR1 is MNHEY and CDR2 is SVGAGI in the germline V gene. As DNA, the CDR3 is TGTGCCAGCAGTTACGGTCAGGGGCAGTACTTC. Translation: CASSYGQGQYF.

This chain uses TRBV28 with TRBJ2-4; D perhaps matches TRBD1 (6 bases). This CDR3 spans 13 amino acids. With 3 bases removed from V and 11 bases from J, the gap between germline ends came to 14 bases. Looked up from germline, CDR1 is MDHEN and CDR2 is SYDVKM. The DNA for the CDR3 is TGTGCCAGCAGTTTTCTCGGGGACACGTTTCAGTACTTC. It specifies CASSFLGDTFQYF.

V gene TRBV18 combines with J gene TRBJ1-6, with 9 bases aligning to TRBD1. The germline V gene has CDR1 KGHSH and CDR2 LQKENI. The V segment lost 5 bases and the J segment 8 bases; nucleotides outside the gene matches: 4. CDR3 size: 14 residues. CDR3 amino acids: CASSERTGDSPLHF. The CDR3 DNA reads TGTGCCAGCTCAGAGAGGACAGGGGATTCACCCCTCCACTTT. The whole variable domain, remainder taken from reference TRBV18 and TRBJ1-6, is NAGVMQNPRHLVRRRGQEARLRCSPMKGHSHVYWYRQLPEEGLKFMVYLQKENIIDESGMPKERFSAEFPKEGPSILRIQQVVRGDSAAYFCASSERTGDSPLHFGNGTRLTVT.

The genes are TRBV19 and TRBJ1-2; 7 bases are a match to TRBD1. Trimming at V came to 5 bases and at J to 4 bases, leaving 7 bases not matched to a gene. This CDR3 is 14 amino acids long. CDR1 LNHDA and CDR2 SQIVND come from the germline V gene (reference sequence). Here the CDR3 reads CASSATGEVYGYTF. The DNA for the CDR3 is TGTGCCAGTAGTGCTACAGGGGAAGTCTATGGCTACACCTTC.

The chain combines TRBV10-3 with TRBJ2-7; 10 bases are shared with TRBD2. The germline V gene has CDR1 ENHRY and CDR2 SYGVKD. Germline trimming cut 6 bases from V and 5 bases from J; bases unmatched to any gene: 7. The CDR3 spans 14 residues. The CDR3 here is CAIRASGSYDEQYF. Here the CDR3 DNA reads TGTGCCATCAGAGCTAGCGGGAGTTACGACGAGCAGTACTTC.

The J gene is TRBJ2-7, the V gene TRBV7-8, with a tentative D call TRBD1 (5 bases). V dropped 5 bases and J dropped 2 bases, with 7 bases sitting between them. Germline assignment: CDR1 SGHVS and CDR2 FQNEAQ. The CDR3 loop spans 12 amino acids. CDR3 region: CASSAGTYEQYF. Here the CDR3 DNA reads TGTGCCAGCAGCGCAGGGACCTACGAGCAGTACTTC.

The V and J genes are TRBV5-1 and TRBJ2-3, with 9 nucleotides matching TRBD2. J was trimmed by 2 bases and V by 9 bases; bases with no gene match: 16. CDR3 length equals 17 residues. Germline V gives CDR1 SGHRS, CDR2 YFSETQ. The CDR3 DNA sequence: TGCGCCACCTCCAACCTGCGGGGGGGGGAAACCACAGATACGCAGTATTTT. This gives the protein CATSNLRGGETTDTQYF.

The chain is built from TRBV5-4 and TRBJ1-1; a weak D match, TRBD1 (5 bases). Germline V gene sequence: CDR1 SGHNT, CDR2 YYREEE (reference sequence). The CDR3 spans 16 residues. The ends were cut back, 3 bases at V and 4 bases at J, with 19 bases in the middle. For the CDR3, the DNA is TGTGCCAGCAGCTCGGGGGATCGACAGTTTGCCACTGAAGCTTTCTTT. It is translated as CASSSGDRQFATEAFF. The entire variable domain, with the rest obtained from reference TRBV5-4 and TRBJ1-1, is as follows: ETGVTQSPTHLIKTRGQQVTLRCSSQSGHNTVSWYQQALGQGPQFIFQYYREEENGRGNFPPRFSGLQFPNYSSELNVNALELDDSALYLCASSSGDRQFATEAFFGQGTRLTVV.

The rearrangement links TRBV27 to TRBJ2-3; 9 positions match TRBD2. Germline CDR1 MNHEY, CDR2 SMNVEV (reference sequence). The CDR3 loop spans 14 amino acids. Germline trimming cut 5 bases from V and 6 bases from J; bases unmatched to any gene: 6. CDR3 loop: CASSRAGGEDTQYF. The CDR3, as DNA: TGTGCCAGCAGTCGAGCGGGGGGCGAGGATACGCAGTATTTT.

The gene calls are TRBV5-1 and TRBJ1-1; TRBD1 matches at 8 bases. V was clipped by 1 base and J by 5 bases; unmatched bases: 4. Germline-derived CDR1 and CDR2 are SGHRS and YFSETQ. The CDR3 is 14 residues long. The CDR3 here is CASSLRQGATEAFF. CDR3 coding DNA: TGCGCCAGCAGCTTGCGCCAGGGGGCGACTGAAGCTTTCTTT.

The V gene is TRBV11-3, the J gene TRBJ2-7; 9 positions match TRBD2. Trimming cost V 5 bases and J 6 bases; bases outside gene matches: 8. The germline V gene has CDR1 SGHNT and CDR2 YENEEA. CDR3 length: 14 amino acids. As DNA, the CDR3 is TGTGCCAGCAGCCCTAGCGGGACTACCGGCGAGCAGTACTTC. Amino acids: CASSPSGTTGEQYF. The complete variable domain, with remaining parts taken from reference TRBV11-3 and TRBJ2-7, reads EAGVVQSPRYKIIEKKQPVAFWCNPISGHNTLYWYLQNLGQGPELLIRYENEEAVDDSQLPKDRFSAERLKGVDSTLKIQPAELGDSAVYLCASSPSGTTGEQYFGPGTRLTVT.

The chain carries TRBV28 and TRBJ1-2, with unresolved D. The CDR3 runs to 12 residues. CDR1 is MDHEN and CDR2 is SYDVKM in the germline V gene. The ends were cut back, 8 bases at V and 4 bases at J, with 11 bases in the middle. CDR3: CASVTPGYGYTF. CDR3 nucleotides: TGTGCCAGCGTGACTCCGGGCTATGGCTACACCTTC.

The chain carries TRBV11-2 and TRBJ2-5; 8 nucleotides match TRBD2. Per germline, CDR1 SGHAT and CDR2 FQNNGV. The V segment lost 5 bases and the J segment 5 bases; nucleotides outside the gene matches: 10. The CDR3 spans 15 residues. DNA of the CDR3: TGTGCCAGCAGCCGCCGTAGCGGGGTATGGGAGACCCAGTACTTC. This translates into CASSRRSGVWETQYF.